The clone carrying this T cell receptor (beta chain) was observed at least ten times. No antigen is known for it. The sample belongs to a study of cytomegalovirus exposure and HLA in healthy donors. General observations from the study: Within an earlier analysis, most TCR beta V segments proved productive either about 87% or about 30% of the time. A missense DCLRE1C variant was associated with V- and J-gene trimming of TCR beta chains in a later analysis, and an independent cohort replicated the association. Clonal expansion was found to be greater in HLA-associated TCR beta chains than in equally common others in a later analysis. Accurate prediction of HLA-A and HLA-B alleles (for most subjects) was reportedly achieved from TCR beta sequences.

The PCR made use of 60 Vbeta and 13 Jbeta primers. Assay used: immunoSEQ multiplex PCR; TCRdb lists only in-frame clones, some missing. This table holds about 150,000 clones, about 8.9% found once. The J segment lost 5 bases and the V segment lost 7 bases, leaving 9 bases of the junction unmatched. The V gene's germline CDR1 is SQVTM and CDR2 ANQGSEA. The CDR3 is 14 amino acids. The chain links TRBV29-1 to TRBJ2-2; TRBD1 agrees at 8 bases. This sequence originates from a man aged 50 to 60 in good health and CMV-seronegative. Sequenced material: PBMCs. CDR3 sequence (DNA): TGCAGCGCTGGGACAGGAGTAGCAACCGGGGAGCTGTTTTTT. This sequence encodes CSAGTGVATGELFF.